This T cell receptor beta chain was recovered during a study of OX40 agonist ivuxolimab in advanced cancers. The CDR3 consists of 12 residues. Trimming shortened V by 0 bases and J by 10 bases, and 4 bases separated the two germline ends. CDR1 LGHNA and CDR2 YSLEER come from the germline V gene. The method was immunoSEQ multiplex PCR; TCRdb's version includes in-frame clones alone and lacks a portion of them. The table records about 17,000 clones, approximately 80% of them present only once. This chain joins TRBV4-3 and TRBJ1-6, with D uncertain. This receptor was obtained from an adult with an advanced solid tumor such as melanoma, head and neck, liver or kidney cancer. The sample here was CD4+ or CD8+ T cells sorted from blood, taken in a trial of the OX40 agonist ivuxolimab. CDR3 sequence: CASSQDRSPLHF. The CDR3 nucleotides are TGCGCCAGCAGCCAAGACCGGTCACCCCTCCACTTT.